This entry lists 22 T cell receptor beta chains sequenced from one sample in a study of T cells in Graves' hyperthyroidism and ophthalmopathy. From RNA transcripts, TCR beta CDR3 regions were amplified. TCR CDR3 regions were first amplified by RT-PCR with HTBI primers. A single record per CDR3 protein comes from TCRdb applying MiXCR to the multiplex PCR reads. The sample contains under 650,000 distinct CDR3 sequences, around 15% of which appear only once. The sequenced sample was blood. The origin of the receptors is a woman aged 30 to 39 with Graves' hyperthyroidism.

This clonotype was seen repeatedly, ten times or more. The V gene is TRBV12-3 or TRBV12-4, the J gene TRBJ2-3; D gene unclear. V was clipped by 8 bases and J by 2 bases, with 8 bases between them. This CDR3 has 12 residues. The CDR3 DNA reads TGTGCCAGCTCACCTTTCACAGATACGCAGTATTTT. It specifies CASSPFTDTQYF.

In this sample, this clonotype turned up a few times. The chain joins TRBV5-1 to TRBJ1-5, with D tentatively TRBD1 (5 bases). CDR3 size: 15 residues. Trimming took 4 bases from V and 3 from J, leaving 14 bases between them. Germline V gene sequence: CDR1 SGHRS, CDR2 YFSETQ. For the CDR3, the DNA is TGCGCCAGCAGCCCCGGGGCGGGAGACAATCAGCCCCAGCATTTT. Translated, it gives CASSPGAGDNQPQHF.

The V and J genes are TRBV7-9 and TRBJ1-1; TRBD1 might be the D (5 bases). Trimming removed 7 bases from V and 2 bases from J, with 11 bases in between. From germline, CDR1 is SEHNR and CDR2 FQNEAQ (reference sequence). The CDR3 runs 13 residues. The CDR3 sequence is CASIGQPNTEAFF. The CDR3 region has the DNA TGTGCCAGCATCGGACAACCAAACACTGAAGCTTTCTTT.

In its sample, this clonotype was seen a few times. One end of the junction does not line up with germline, which may come from a read error. The chain couples TRBV3-1 to TRBJ1-1; D perhaps matches TRBD1 (5 bases). CDR1 is LGHDT, CDR2 YNNKEL, per germline (reference sequence). The CDR3 has 16 residues. The CDR3 is CACSQRGARANTEAFF. The CDR3 DNA reads as TGTGCCTGCAGCCAAAGGGGAGCGAGGGCGAACACTGAAGCTTTCTTT.

In this sample, this clonotype turned up many times. CDR3 in DNA: TGCAGTGCCACGGACAGGGGGAGCTATGGCTACACCTTC. This encodes CSATDRGSYGYTF. The chain uses TRBV20-1 and TRBJ1-2; 10 bases fit TRBD1. Germline trimming cut 6 bases from V and 4 bases from J; bases unmatched to any gene: 5. CDR3 length: 13 amino acids. Germline lookup yields CDR1 DFQATT and CDR2 SNEGSKA (reference sequence).

This clonotype occurred many times. The V and J genes are TRBV7-8 and TRBJ1-2; D perhaps matches TRBD1 (5 bases). CDR3 size: 15 residues. Looked up from germline, CDR1 is SGHVS and CDR2 is FQNEAQ. V shed 2 bases and J shed 9 bases, with 19 bases lying between them. The CDR3, as DNA: TGTGCCAGCAGCTTAACCCCCGGGACGCTCGTCAGCTACACCTTC. It is translated as CASSLTPGTLVSYTF. The full variable domain, its missing parts supplied by reference TRBV7-8 and TRBJ1-2, is GAGVSQSPRYKVAKRGQDVALRCDPISGHVSLFWYQQALGQGPEFLTYFQNEAQLDKSGLPSDRFFAERPEGSVSTLKIQRTQQEDSAVYLCASSLTPGTLVSYTFGSGTRLTVV.

About this clonotype itself: It may be a read error: a sequence one base away is much more abundant. The chain carries TRBV2 and TRBJ2-2, with TRBD1 matching 7 bases. With V trimmed by 6 bases and J by 7 bases, 8 bases remained unmatched. Germline lookup yields CDR1 SNHLY and CDR2 FYNNEI. The CDR3 runs 14 residues. CDR3 protein: CASRKTGLDGELFF. As DNA, the CDR3 is TGTGCCAGCAGAAAGACAGGGTTGGACGGGGAGCTGTTTTTT.

This clonotype was observed many times. The CDR3: CASRPRNLNTEAFF. For the CDR3, the DNA is TGCGCCAGCCGTCCGAGGAACCTGAACACTGAAGCTTTCTTT. The chain uses TRBV5-1 and TRBJ1-1; no clear D. The V end lost 7 bases, the J end lost 0 bases, and 13 bases lay between the germline ends. Per the germline V gene, CDR1 is SGHRS and CDR2 is YFSETQ. CDR3 length equals 14 residues.

There are many counts of this clonotype. The chain employs TRBV12-3 or TRBV12-4 and TRBJ1-1; 7 bases map to TRBD1. Germline trimming cut 5 bases from V and 2 bases from J; bases unmatched to any gene: 5. The CDR3 runs 14 residues. CDR3: CASSPWTGNTEAFF. In nucleotides, the CDR3 is TGTGCCAGCAGTCCCTGGACAGGTAACACTGAAGCTTTCTTT.

This clonotype was seen only a few times. The chain has TRBV7-9 and TRBJ2-7, with D maybe TRBD2 (5 bases). The germline CDR1 and CDR2 sequences are SEHNR and FQNEAQ (reference sequence). The CDR3 runs 16 residues. Between the trimmed V and J ends, which lost 0 bases and 3 bases, there was a span of 15 bases. CDR3 DNA: TGTGCCAGCAGCTTAGCTAGTCCGGGAACACTCTACGAGCAGTACTTC. It yields the protein CASSLASPGTLYEQYF.

This clonotype was counted ten times or more. The rearrangement links TRBV3-1 to TRBJ1-5; D gene uncertain. Germline values: CDR1 LGHDT, CDR2 YNNKEL (reference sequence). The V end was cut by 3 bases, the J end by 3 bases, with 6 bases between. The CDR3 loop spans 13 amino acids. The CDR3 bases are TGTGCCAGCAGCCAGTACTTCAATCAGCCCCAGCATTTT. It codes for CASSQYFNQPQHF.

The chain joins TRBV14 to TRBJ2-1; 7 nucleotides agree with TRBD2. V shed 1 base and J 12 bases; nucleotides not matched to a gene: 12. CDR1 and CDR2 (germline): SGHDN, FVKESK. This CDR3 has 15 amino acids. The CDR3 region has the DNA TGTGCCAGCAGCCAAGGTGCCTCGAGAGGCGGGAGGCAGTTCTTC. Translating it yields CASSQGASRGGRQFF.

This clonotype was recorded many times. This sequence joins TRBV5-1 and TRBJ1-1, with D possibly TRBD1 on 6 matching bases. Trimming left V 2 bases short and J 1 base short, with 9 bases between. The V gene's germline CDR1 is SGHRS and CDR2 YFSETQ. The CDR3 is 14 residues long. CDR3 residues: CASSFGGANTEAFF. For the CDR3, the DNA is TGCGCCAGCAGCTTCGGGGGGGCGAACACTGAAGCTTTCTTT.

Concerning this clonotype: A much larger clone differs by one base, so this may be a read error. The genes are TRBV12-5 and TRBJ1-1; no reliable D call. Germline CDR1 is LGHNT and CDR2 is FRNRAP. The CDR3 is 11 residues long. This CDR3 is CGSGISPEAFF. DNA of the CDR3: TGTGGTAGTGGCATTTCCCCTGAAGCTTTCTTT. Based on the CDR3 plus reference TRBV12-5 and TRBJ1-1, the full variable domain is DARVTQTPRHKVTEMGQEVTMRCQPILGHNTVFWYRQTMMQGLELLAYFRNRAPLDDSGMPKDRFSAEMPDATLATLKIQPSEPRDSAVYFCGSGISPEAFFGQGTRLTVV.

The V gene is TRBV7-2, the J gene TRBJ1-2; possibly TRBD1 for D (5 bases). This CDR3 is 14 amino acids long. CDR1 is SGHTA, CDR2 FQGNSA, per germline. Trimming shortened V by 1 base and J by 7 bases, and 13 bases separated the two germline ends. The CDR3 nucleotides are TGTGCCAGCAGCTTAGATCCCGGGACGTCTGGCTACACCTTC. This codes for CASSLDPGTSGYTF.

The chain has TRBV20-1 and TRBJ2-3; D may be TRBD1 (5 bases). Germline loops: CDR1 DFQATT, CDR2 SNEGSKA (reference sequence). V gave up 0 bases and J gave up 1 base, with 17 bases separating them. CDR3 length: 17 residues. CDR3 sequence: CSARDRNRGLGTDTQYF. DNA for the CDR3: TGCAGTGCTAGAGATCGGAATAGGGGTCTCGGCACAGATACGCAGTATTTT.

This clonotype was detected only a few times. The chain couples TRBV30 to TRBJ1-4; the match to TRBD1 covers 7 bases. The CDR3 spans 13 residues. Germline CDR1 is GTSNPN and CDR2 is SVGIG (reference sequence). V dropped 2 bases and J dropped 7; count of bases not matched to a gene: 4. The CDR3 nucleotides read TGTGCCTGGAGTACCGGGACAGTTGAAAAACTGTTTTTT. It codes for CAWSTGTVEKLFF.

This clonotype was recorded many times. This chain connects TRBV2 to TRBJ2-1; no definite D call. V lost 2 bases, J lost 8 bases, and 10 bases lay in between. The CDR3 has 13 amino acids. CDR1 is SNHLY, CDR2 FYNNEI, per germline. Here the CDR3 reads CASSEIGGHEQFF. As DNA, the CDR3 is TGTGCCAGCAGTGAAATCGGCGGCCATGAGCAGTTCTTC. Full variable domain (missing parts from reference TRBV2 and TRBJ2-1): EPEVTQTPSHQVTQMGQEVILRCVPISNHLYFYWYRQILGQKVEFLVSFYNNEISEKSEIFDDQFSVERPDGSNFTLKIRSTKLEDSAMYFCASSEIGGHEQFFGPGTRLTVL.

The chain couples TRBV29-1 to TRBJ2-5; 8 bases align to TRBD1. Germline values: CDR1 SQVTM, CDR2 ANQGSEA. V dropped 6 bases and J dropped 5; count of bases not matched to a gene: 5. The CDR3 length is 12 residues. The CDR3 sequence is CSVPTGVETQYF. DNA of the CDR3: TGCAGCGTCCCGACAGGGGTGGAGACCCAGTACTTC.

The sample holds many counts of this clonotype. The V gene is TRBV11-2, the J gene TRBJ2-5; 10 nucleotides match TRBD1. The CDR3 covers 16 residues. Trimming cost V 3 bases and J 3 bases; bases outside gene matches: 7. Germline loops: CDR1 SGHAT, CDR2 FQNNGV. CDR3 coding DNA: TGTGCCAGCAGCTTTACCGGGACAGGGGAAAAAGAGACCCAGTACTTC. Its translation: CASSFTGTGEKETQYF. The variable domain in full, with the rest retrieved from reference TRBV11-2 and TRBJ2-5, is EAGVAQSPRYKIIEKRQSVAFWCNPISGHATLYWYQQILGQGPKLLIQFQNNGVVDDSQLPKDRFSAERLKGVDSTLKIQPAKLEDSAVYLCASSFTGTGEKETQYFGPGTRLLVL.

CDR3 region: CASSELVEVFEQFF. In nucleotides, the CDR3 is TGTGCCAGCAGTGAACTAGTTGAAGTTTTTGAGCAGTTCTTC. The chain carries TRBV2 and TRBJ2-1; D call uncertain. Germline assignment: CDR1 SNHLY and CDR2 FYNNEI. Trimming pared 2 bases from V and 9 bases from J, leaving 14 bases between. This CDR3 contains 14 residues.

Only a few counts were recorded for this clonotype. The chain combines TRBV11-3 with TRBJ2-3, with D unresolved. The germline V gene encodes CDR1 SGHNT and CDR2 YENEEA. The V gene lost 5 bases and the J gene lost 4 bases, with 13 bases spanning the gap. The CDR3 spans 14 residues. CDR3 amino acids: CASSPGRRADTQYF. DNA of the CDR3: TGTGCCAGCAGCCCTGGACGACGGGCAGATACGCAGTATTTT.